One sample yielded the 22 T cell receptor beta chains listed below, sequenced in a study of response to subunit inactivated influenza vaccine. One entry per CDR3 protein results from TCRdb running MiXCR on the RT-PCR reads. The sample shows hundreds of thousands of distinct CDR3 sequences, roughly 14% of them seen only once. Here the sequenced sample was PBMCs from blood, taken approximately 15 days before vaccination. The receptors shown here come from a man over 45 who received an inactivated influenza vaccine.

In regard to this clonotype: A much larger clone sits a single nucleotide away, making a read error possible. The chain recombines TRBV20-1 with TRBJ2-7; 7 nucleotides agree with TRBD2. Germline V lookup: CDR1 DFQATT, CDR2 SNEGSKA (reference sequence). CDR3 length equals 13 residues. J lost 4 bases, V lost 4 bases, and 7 bases had no gene match. The CDR3 sequence is CSATAGVGYEQYF. Here the CDR3 DNA reads TGCAGTGCTACGGCGGGAGTCGGTTACGAGCAGTACTTC.

This clonotype showed up many times. The gene calls are TRBV24-1 and TRBJ1-2; D not certain. V was clipped by 0 bases and J by 4 bases, with 8 bases between them. Germline CDR1 is KGHDR and CDR2 is SFDVKD. The CDR3 has 14 residues. The CDR3 DNA sequence: TGTGCCACCAGTGATTTGAAGACAACCTATGGCTACACCTTC. It specifies CATSDLKTTYGYTF.

The J gene is TRBJ1-1, the V gene TRBV12-3 or TRBV12-4; D may be TRBD1 (6 bases). There are 15 residues in the CDR3. Trimming cost V 7 bases and J 4 bases, with 19 bases left between them. CDR3: CASTPVGRGSTEAFF. The CDR3 nucleotides read TGTGCCAGCACCCCGGTGGGCAGGGGTTCCACTGAAGCTTTCTTT.

The V gene is TRBV5-4, the J gene TRBJ2-5, with a possible D match to TRBD1 (6 bases). Germline CDR1 is SGHNT and CDR2 is YYREEE (reference sequence). The CDR3 loop spans 16 amino acids. V gave up 3 bases and J gave up 3 bases, with 18 bases separating them. CDR3 in amino acids: CASSSSDRFTKETQYF. For the CDR3, the DNA is TGTGCCAGCAGCTCGTCGGACAGATTCACAAAAGAGACCCAGTACTTC. Drawing the rest from reference TRBV5-4 and TRBJ2-5, the complete variable domain is ETGVTQSPTHLIKTRGQQVTLRCSSQSGHNTVSWYQQALGQGPQFIFQYYREEENGRGNFPPRFSGLQFPNYSSELNVNALELDDSALYLCASSSSDRFTKETQYFGPGTRLLVL.

The chain couples TRBV15 to TRBJ2-7; 9 nucleotides align to TRBD1. This CDR3 region has 14 residues. CDR1 is LNHNV, CDR2 YYDKDF, per germline (reference sequence). Trimming at V came to 3 bases and at J to 4 bases, leaving 4 bases not matched to a gene. This chain's CDR3 is CATSRDRGFYEQYF. Here the CDR3 DNA reads TGTGCCACCAGCAGGGACAGGGGTTTTTACGAGCAGTACTTC.

This clonotype was observed a few times. This rearrangement joins TRBV28 to TRBJ2-3; TRBD1 matches 10 bases. Germline values: CDR1 MDHEN, CDR2 SYDVKM. The CDR3 totals 18 residues. Trimming at V came to 4 bases and at J to 2 bases, leaving 12 bases not matched to a gene. CDR3 coding DNA: TGTGCCAGCAGTTCCGGGACAGGGGATTACTTTTTCACAGATACGCAGTATTTT. It specifies CASSSGTGDYFFTDTQYF.

A note on this clonotype: A read error may produce the germline difference seen at one junction end. The chain employs TRBV27 and TRBJ2-2; D not certain. Germline CDR1 MNHEY, CDR2 SMNVEV (reference sequence). The CDR3 loop spans 15 amino acids. CDR3 sequence (DNA): TGTGGCAGCAGTTTGGACGGAACGAACACCGGGGAGCTGTTTTTT. Translated, it gives CGSSLDGTNTGELFF.

This chain uses TRBV7-2 with TRBJ2-3; 9 positions match TRBD2. The V and J ends lost 5 bases and 6 bases, in that order; junction bases with no gene match: 15. Per the germline V gene, CDR1 is SGHTA and CDR2 is FQGNSA. The CDR3 spans 17 residues. The CDR3 nucleotides are TGTGCCAGCAGCCCCTTCCCCCCGGGACTAGCACCGGATACGCAGTATTTT. As protein: CASSPFPPGLAPDTQYF.

V gene TRBV28 combines with J gene TRBJ1-1; D unresolved. Between the trimmed V and J ends, which lost 2 bases and 10 bases, there was a span of 20 bases. From germline, CDR1 is MDHEN and CDR2 SYDVKM. This CDR3 is built from 15 residues. The DNA for the CDR3 is TGTGCCAGCAGTTTAATGCTTCCAGGACTGACTCCAGCTTTCTTT. Protein product: CASSLMLPGLTPAFF.

This clonotype was counted only a few times. The chain is built from TRBV12-3 or TRBV12-4 and TRBJ1-5, with D hard to call. The ends were cut back, 7 bases at V and 9 bases at J, with 7 bases in the middle. The CDR3 is made up of 10 amino acids. Here the CDR3 DNA reads TGTGCCAGCACCCCGTTGCCCCAGCATTTT. Amino acid sequence: CASTPLPQHF.

This clonotype showed up just a few times. The chain carries TRBV14 and TRBJ2-1; 11 nucleotides align to TRBD1. The CDR3 is 16 residues long. Germline V lookup: CDR1 SGHDN, CDR2 FVKESK. J was trimmed by 8 bases and V by 3 bases; bases with no gene match: 9. The CDR3 DNA sequence: TGTGCCAGCAGCCAGCTCCGGGACAGGGGGGGGGATGAGCAGTTCTTC. It codes for CASSQLRDRGGDEQFF.

This clonotype came up a few times. The rearrangement links TRBV6-5 to TRBJ2-5, with 11 positions matching TRBD2. The CDR3 is made up of 16 amino acids. Trimming cost V 0 bases and J 1 base; bases outside gene matches: 1. Germline V gene data show CDR1 as MNHEY and CDR2 as SVGAGI. CDR3 in amino acids: CASSYSLAGGQETQYF. Written as DNA, the CDR3 is TGTGCCAGCAGTTACTCCCTAGCGGGGGGCCAAGAGACCCAGTACTTC.

The chain has TRBV6-5 and TRBJ2-3, with D hard to call. V was pared by 2 bases and J by 5 bases, with 8 bases between. Germline-derived CDR1 and CDR2 are MNHEY and SVGAGI. This CDR3 comprises 13 residues. This CDR3 is CASSYEWGDTQYF. As DNA, the CDR3 is TGTGCCAGCAGTTACGAGTGGGGAGATACGCAGTATTTT.

In this sample, this clonotype turned up once. This CDR3 is missing its conserved last phenylalanine or tryptophan, likely due to a read error. V usage is TRBV4-3 and J usage is TRBJ2-7, with 10 positions matching TRBD1. Germline V lookup: CDR1 LGHNA, CDR2 YSLEER. Trimming at V came to 3 bases and at J to 4 bases, leaving 3 bases not matched to a gene. This CDR3 contains 14 residues. As DNA, the CDR3 is TGCGCCAGCAGCCACCGGGACAGGGGTTACGAGCAGTACCTC. Protein sequence: CASSHRDRGYEQYL.

This clonotype appeared a single time. The genes are TRBV6-2 or TRBV6-3 and TRBJ2-7; D is uncertain. From germline, CDR1 is MNHEY and CDR2 SVGEGT. CDR3 size: 13 residues. The ends were cut back, 2 bases at V and 7 bases at J, with 12 bases in the middle. The CDR3 nucleotides read TGTGCCAGCAGTTACGTGCAGTCACAAGAGCAGTACTTC. The encoded protein is CASSYVQSQEQYF.

This clonotype was counted at least ten times. The rearrangement uses TRBV18 and TRBJ1-5, with D unresolved. The V end lost 2 bases, the J end lost 5 bases, and 7 bases lay between the germline ends. CDR3 length: 13 amino acids. Germline V gene lookup returns CDR1 KGHSH and CDR2 LQKENI. DNA of the CDR3: TGTGCCAGCTCACCAACTAGTGATCAGCCCCAGCATTTT. Translating gives CASSPTSDQPQHF.

This chain connects TRBV20-1 to TRBJ2-1, with TRBD2 as a possible D gene (5 bases). Trimming removed 6 bases at V and 7 bases at J, with 16 bases between. Germline CDR1 is DFQATT and CDR2 is SNEGSKA (reference sequence). CDR3 length equals 13 residues. The CDR3 nucleotides are TGCAGTGCGTCCAATAGCGCTGTAAATGAGCAGTTCTTC. Amino acids: CSASNSAVNEQFF.

This clonotype occurred a few times. V is TRBV20-1 and J is TRBJ2-4, with 8 positions matching TRBD1. The germline gives CDR1 DFQATT, CDR2 SNEGSKA (reference sequence). With V trimmed by 5 bases and J by 1 base, 4 bases remained unmatched. This CDR3 region has 14 residues. The CDR3 spells CSAATGGAKNIQYF. The CDR3 nucleotides read TGCAGTGCTGCAACAGGGGGGGCCAAAAACATTCAGTACTTC.

This clonotype was seen a few times. The chain couples TRBV25-1 to TRBJ1-2; 8 bases are a match to TRBD1. Germline V CDR1 and CDR2: MGHDK, SYGVNS. CDR3 length: 16 amino acids. Trimming at V came to 0 bases and at J to 2 bases, leaving 5 bases not matched to a gene. The CDR3 sequence is CASSEYGQGNNYGYTF. The DNA of the CDR3 is TGTGCCAGCAGTGAATATGGACAGGGTAACAACTATGGCTACACCTTC.

This clonotype was counted ten times or more. The chain employs TRBV10-3 and TRBJ2-7; TRBD1 matches 9 bases. V dropped 6 bases and J dropped 1; count of bases not matched to a gene: 4. CDR3 length: 14 residues. Germline-derived CDR1 and CDR2 are ENHRY and SYGVKD. This chain's CDR3 is CAIRGQGGSYEQYF. DNA of the CDR3: TGTGCCATCAGGGGACAGGGTGGTTCCTACGAGCAGTACTTC.

The V and J genes are TRBV6-2 or TRBV6-3 and TRBJ2-1, with 10 bases aligning to TRBD1. CDR1 is MNHEY, CDR2 SVGEGT, per germline. V dropped 2 bases and J dropped 8; count of bases not matched to a gene: 12. This CDR3 has 17 amino acids. Here the CDR3 reads CASSYPPGTGAVDEQFF. The CDR3 nucleotides read TGTGCCAGCAGTTACCCCCCCGGGACAGGGGCGGTAGATGAGCAGTTCTTC.

The V call is TRBV6-2 or TRBV6-3, the J call TRBJ2-7; 9 positions match TRBD1. After removal of 0 bases from V and 7 bases from J, the junction contained 10 bases not matched to a gene. The CDR3 spans 16 residues. Germline CDR1 and CDR2: MNHEY and SVGEGT. CDR3 residues: CASSYSAGQGVQEQYF. The DNA of the CDR3 is TGTGCCAGCAGTTACTCGGCGGGACAGGGAGTGCAGGAGCAGTACTTC.